This TCR beta chain originates from a study of blood T cell repertoires in COVID-19 (dated by TCRdb to about 2020). In the study overall: Samples covering the acute and convalescent phases of COVID-19 were provided by collaborators in the United States, Italy and Spain. Subjects who had been exposed to COVID-19, were actively infected with it, or had recovered from it provided the deeply sampled blood TCRbeta repertoires that made up the dataset. The sample metadata nearly always contained a de-identified subject ID, COVID-19 status, age in years and sex. A freely available public database, intended as a resource for researchers studying the immune response to SARS-CoV-2, is where the repertoires were released. The prospective study material was composed of cDNA or gDNA derived from T cells, B-cell-depleted T cells, or PBMCs. Where HLA class I and class II types were available, the types were taken from metadata supplied by the sample provider, not from assay-based typing. The samples were drawn from two sources: the first 160 participants of the ongoing ImmuneRACE study, and fewer than 1,500 subjects contributed by 6 global collaborators. The study at large found these results: The amount of clinical and demographic metadata varied by source and participant and was provided uncurated.

This clone was recorded once. This receptor's antigen is unknown. Nothing much larger sits one base from this clone, and base qualities are not available. TCRbeta CDR3 regions were amplified from genomic DNA by means of the immunoSEQ Assay, a bias-controlled multiplex PCR. As for the authors' bioinformatics: Within the assay, amplification of reference gene primers was used to estimate how many nucleated cells each sample contained. To quantify the absolute abundance of each unique TCRbeta CDR3 rearrangement, sequence reads were collapsed and filtered. For each sample, productive Simpson clonality was calculated as the square root of Simpson's diversity index across productive rearrangements. TCRdb limited this immuneACCESS table to in-frame rearrangements with V and J called. A share of clones is missing; checked studies link under half to unresolved V genes, and the rest is unexplained. Clone size and the V and J calls come from that table; the DNA yielded D and trimming. Within this sample are 130,000 or so clones, with around 78% of them counted one time only. The top ten clones comprise under 14% of the sample.

Each collaborating institution followed its own protocols to collect whole blood in K2EDTA tubes. For TCRbeta analysis, collaborators shipped samples in one of three forms: frozen whole blood, isolated PBMCs, or DNA extracted from either of those sample types. V is clipped by 4 bases and J by 5 bases, and the sequence between their germline boundaries is 9 bases long. The germline V gene (reference sequence) sets CDR1 to LNHDA and CDR2 to SQIVND. The CDR3 goes from the cysteine to the phenylalanine over 13 residues. Here the CDR3 DNA is all that survives: 39 bases in frame from base 1. Specimen: peripheral blood. This TCR came from a human donor in a cohort sampled during active COVID-19. Recombination joined TRBV19 with TRBJ1-5; the D gene cannot be resolved reliably. The DNA sequence reads TGTGCCAGTAGTAGGCAGGCATATCAGCCCCAGCATTTT. Translation gives CASSRQAYQPQHF.